The table lists the clone carrying this T cell receptor (beta chain) with a few counts. Its antigen is currently unknown. The data were obtained in a study of T cell repertoires in cytomegalovirus infection. At the level of the study: Recently identified HLA-C-restricted CMV epitopes were among the peptides used. Carrying CMV and the relevant HLA type showed in public TCR beta signatures. The study's findings and limits: Using cumulative public TCR beta family frequency, the authors identified those who carried CMV together with the relevant HLA. Dominant in the ex vivo response were TCR beta clonotypes restricted by HLA-C and specific for CMV.

This CDR3 is built from 15 residues. From germline, CDR1 is LNHDA and CDR2 SQIVND (reference sequence). V was clipped by 3 bases and J by 4 bases, with 14 bases between them. TCRdb reprocessed the reads via MiXCR and lists one record per CDR3 protein. The sample carries some 900,000 distinct CDR3 sequences, roughly 33% recorded once. This chain joins TRBV19 and TRBJ2-3; tentatively, D is TRBD2 (7 bases). The TCR originated in a human donor in good health (CMV status not recorded). Some clones in this sample may be carry-over from other donors' samples. The sample in question was cultured CD8+ T cells from PBMCs, obtained from culture after CMV antigen stimulation. Here the CDR3 reads CASSITLGGPDTQYF. CDR3 coding DNA: TGTGCCAGTAGTATCACTCTCGGGGGGCCAGATACGCAGTATTTT.